The next 9 T cell receptor beta chains were all read from a single sample in a study of shared clonotypes between healthy human individuals. Assay: immunoSEQ multiplex PCR; the TCRdb copy retains only in-frame clones and omits some. Among 400,000 to 600,000 clones listed, almost 80% were seen once. Sequencing was done on a sample of PBMCs. The receptor source for this set is a woman in her forties in good health. Some clones in this sample may be carry-over from other donors' samples.

The rearrangement joins TRBV5-8 to TRBJ2-7, with D unresolved. Trimming took 0 bases from V and 11 from J, leaving 9 bases between them. The CDR3 has 11 amino acids. Germline CDR1 SGHTS, CDR2 YDEGEE. Written as DNA, the CDR3 is TGTGCCAGCAGCTTGGACGCAGCCGAGTACTTC. Translated, it gives CASSLDAAEYF.

This clone came up a few times. CDR3 sequence: CASSVQDGTVISTDTQYF. Written as DNA, the CDR3 is TGTGCCAGCAGCGTACAGGATGGAACAGTCATTAGCACAGATACGCAGTATTTT. The rearrangement links TRBV9 to TRBJ2-3; D not certain. Germline V lookup: CDR1 SGDLS, CDR2 YYNGEE. Trimming left V 1 base short and J 0 bases short, with 18 bases between. This CDR3 is built from 18 residues.

The V gene is TRBV12-1, the J gene TRBJ2-3; the DNA was not compared with TRBD2, the D call given in the table. TRBV12-1 is reported as a pseudogene. The CDR3 totals 15 residues. The CDR3 reads CASSFGGGETDTQYF. The CDR3 coding sequence is TGTGCCAGCAGCTTTGGGGGTGGGGAGACAGATACGCAGTATTTT.

The chain carries TRBV29-1 and TRBJ2-5; 9 bases match TRBD2. V gave up 7 bases and J gave up 2 bases; unmatched junction bases: 5. Germline values: CDR1 SQVTM, CDR2 ANQGSEA. This CDR3 comprises 13 residues. Here the CDR3 DNA reads TGCAGCGGAGCCGCGGGGGGGCAAGAGACCCAGTACTTC. Encoded protein: CSGAAGGQETQYF.

The V call is TRBV10-3, the J call TRBJ2-5, with 8 nucleotides matching TRBD1. The V and J ends lost 6 bases and 5 bases, in that order; junction bases with no gene match: 8. The CDR3 is 14 residues long. CDR1 and CDR2 from the germline V gene are ENHRY and SYGVKD. This chain's CDR3 is CAIRTDRASETQYF. The CDR3, as DNA: TGTGCCATCAGAACGGACAGGGCGTCCGAGACCCAGTACTTC.

The V call is TRBV6-6, the J call TRBJ1-2; the D gene is possibly TRBD1 (5 bases). Trimming removed 2 bases from V and 3 bases from J, with 13 bases in between. CDR3 length: 15 amino acids. In germline, CDR1 is MNHNY, CDR2 SVGAGI (reference sequence). The CDR3 region is CASSYPRGADYGYTF. The CDR3 DNA sequence: TGTGCCAGCAGTTACCCCAGAGGGGCCGACTATGGCTACACCTTC.

The V call is TRBV10-2, the J call TRBJ2-7; no firm D call. The CDR3 has 13 amino acids. CDR1 is WSHSY, CDR2 SAAADI, per germline. Trimming removed 7 bases at V and 1 base at J, with 11 bases between. The CDR3, as DNA: TGCGCCAGCACCCTTCTTCCTTCCTACGAGCAGTACTTC. Amino acids: CASTLLPSYEQYF.

For this clone: Other DNA sequences of this sample code for an identical CDR3. The chain joins TRBV11-3 to TRBJ2-1; 11 nucleotides align to TRBD2. Germline CDR1 is SGHNT and CDR2 is YENEEA. The CDR3 sequence is 15 residues long. After removal of 3 bases from V and 4 bases from J, the junction contained 2 bases not matched to a gene. CDR3 protein: CASSLGTSGYNEQFF. CDR3 DNA: TGTGCCAGCAGCTTGGGGACTAGCGGATACAATGAGCAGTTCTTC.

The chain employs TRBV11-3 and TRBJ2-3; TRBD2 might be the D (6 bases). The V end lost 2 bases, the J end lost 6 bases, and 15 bases lay between the germline ends. This CDR3 spans 15 amino acids. Looked up from germline, CDR1 is SGHNT and CDR2 is YENEEA. In DNA, the CDR3 is TGTGCCAGCAGCTTATACGGGAGAGCCGAGGATACGCAGTATTTT. Its protein product is CASSLYGRAEDTQYF.